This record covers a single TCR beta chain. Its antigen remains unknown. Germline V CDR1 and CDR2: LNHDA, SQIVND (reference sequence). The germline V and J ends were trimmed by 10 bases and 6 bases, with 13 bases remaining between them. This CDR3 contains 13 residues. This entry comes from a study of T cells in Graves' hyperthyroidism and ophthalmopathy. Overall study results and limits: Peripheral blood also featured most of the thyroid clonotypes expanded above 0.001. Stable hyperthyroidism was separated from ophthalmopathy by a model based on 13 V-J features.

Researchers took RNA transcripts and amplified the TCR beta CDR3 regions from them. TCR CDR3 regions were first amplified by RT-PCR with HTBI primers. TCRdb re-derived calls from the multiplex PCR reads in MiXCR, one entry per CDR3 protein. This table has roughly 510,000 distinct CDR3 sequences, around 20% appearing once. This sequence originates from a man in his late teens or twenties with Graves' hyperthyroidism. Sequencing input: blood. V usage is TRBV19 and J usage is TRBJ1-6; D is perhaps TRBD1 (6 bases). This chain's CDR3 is CATTTGGNSPLHF. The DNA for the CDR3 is TGTGCCACCACGACAGGTGGTAATTCACCCCTCCACTTT.